A single sample gave rise to the 27 T cell receptor beta chains below, sequenced in a study of tissue T cells after allogeneic stem cell transplantation. Method: immunoSEQ multiplex PCR; TCRdb's copy keeps in-frame clones and lacks some. The data contain 20,000 to 25,000 clones, 60% to 80% of them singletons. The sequenced sample consisted of blood. The source is a female BALB/c mouse in good health. These mice share the MHC haplotype H2-d.

Remarks on this clone: These gene names are mouse names. The DNA ends 1 residue before the CDR3 does, and the rest of the CDR3 is filled in from the germline J gene. The rearrangement uses TRBV31 and TRBJ2-3, with 7 bases aligning to TRBD1. Trimming took 0 bases from V and 5 from J; bases not matched to a gene: 5. The CDR3 has 14 residues. Germline V CDR1 and CDR2: GKSSPN, SITVG. The CDR3 DNA, read in part, is TGTGCCTGGAGTCTAACAGGGGCGGGAGAAACGCTGTAT. The encoded protein is CAWSLTGAGETLY. The full CDR3 protein is CAWSLTGAGETLYF.

Remarks on this clone: Mouse names are used for the genes. The read comes to an end 1 residue before the CDR3 does, leaving the germline J gene to fill in the end. The chain is built from TRBV13-2 and TRBJ1-1; no clear D gene. CDR1 is NNHNN, CDR2 SYGAGS, per germline (reference sequence). The V and J ends lost 0 bases and 6 bases respectively, with 3 bases between them. The CDR3 has 11 residues. CDR3 amino acids: CASGDEPEVFF. The part of the CDR3 DNA that was read is TGTGCCAGCGGTGATGAACCAGAAGTCTTC.

A remark on this clone: The genes are named according to mouse. Coverage ceases 1 residue before the CDR3 finishes, and the germline J gene fills in the end. The chain has TRBV31 and TRBJ2-1; TRBD2 aligns across 10 bases. In germline, CDR1 is GKSSPN, CDR2 SITVG. The CDR3 consists of 13 residues. Trimming removed 5 bases from V and 2 bases from J; junction bases left unmatched: 0. The CDR3 DNA, read in part, is TGTGCCTGGGGACTGGGGGACTATGCTGAGCAGTTC. Its protein is CAWGLGDYAEQF. The entire CDR3 is CAWGLGDYAEQFF. Filled out from reference TRBV31 and TRBJ2-1, the complete variable domain reads AQTIHQWPVAEIKAVGSPLSLGCTIKGKSSPNLYWYWQATGGTLQQLFYSITVGQVESVVQLNLSASRPKDDQFILSTEKLLLSHSGFYLCAWGLGDYAEQFFGPGTRLTVL.

As for this clone: The gene symbols are mouse symbols. The read finishes 1 residue shy of the CDR3 end, and the germline J gene is used to complete it. The V gene is TRBV13-2, the J gene TRBJ2-2, with 10 bases aligning to TRBD1. The J segment lost 4 bases and the V segment lost 5 bases, leaving 2 bases of the junction unmatched. Germline CDR1 reads NNHNN; CDR2 reads SYGAGS (reference sequence). This CDR3 has 14 amino acids. The covered CDR3 bases are TGTGCCAGCGGGACAGGGGGCGGCACCGGGCAGCTCTAC. Its translation is CASGTGGGTGQLY. The CDR3 in full is CASGTGGGTGQLYF.

A note on this clone: Gene and germline names: mouse. The CDR3 goes on 1 residue after the read ends, and that part is filled in from the germline J gene. The chain is built from TRBV4 and TRBJ2-4; no firm D call. The CDR3 covers 14 residues. With 5 bases removed from V and 0 bases from J, the gap between germline ends came to 9 bases. Germline V lookup: CDR1 LGHDT, CDR2 YNNKQL (reference sequence). The CDR3 here is CASSPTSSQNTLYF. The part of the CDR3 DNA that was read is TGTGCCAGCAGCCCTACTTCTAGTCAAAACACCTTGTAC.

Concerning this clone: Any gene name here is a mouse gene name. The missing CDR3 end, 1 residue past where the read stops, is filled in from the germline J gene. V is TRBV29 and J is TRBJ2-5; TRBD1 matches at 9 bases. V shed 3 bases, J shed 2 bases, and the junction held 6 bases outside the gene matches. Germline CDR1 is MSHET and CDR2 is SYDVDS. The CDR3 is 16 residues long. Partial CDR3 DNA: TGTGCTAGCAGTTTTCGGACAGGGGCCCTCCAAGACACCCAGTAC. It encodes CASSFRTGALQDTQY. The CDR3 in full is CASSFRTGALQDTQYF.

On this clone: Genes and germline are mouse. The CDR3 is cut off 1 residue early in the read; its end comes from the germline J gene. The chain carries TRBV5 and TRBJ2-4; 7 bases line up with TRBD2. The CDR3 loop spans 13 amino acids. Germline trimming cut 5 bases from V and 1 base from J; bases unmatched to any gene: 0. Germline lookup yields CDR1 LGHNA and CDR2 YNLKQL (reference sequence). The sequenced CDR3 bases are TGTGCCAGCAGCACTGGGGGTCAAAACACCTTGTAC. Residues: CASSTGGQNTLY. The CDR3 in full is CASSTGGQNTLYF.

Remarks on this clone: Genes and germline are mouse. The read comes to an end 1 residue before the CDR3 does, leaving the germline J gene to fill in the end. The V and J genes are TRBV16 and TRBJ1-1; D uncertain. Germline assignment: CDR1 SGHSA and CDR2 FRNQAP. The CDR3 is 12 amino acids. V lost 0 bases and J 3 bases, leaving 2 bases between the germline ends. The chain's CDR3 is CASSLEDTEVFF. Incomplete CDR3 DNA: TGTGCAAGCAGCTTAGAGGACACAGAAGTCTTC.

Turning to this clone: The germline and genes are mouse ones. The DNA ends 1 residue before the CDR3 does, and the rest of the CDR3 is filled in from the germline J gene. The chain has TRBV5 and TRBJ1-1; TRBD1 matches 12 bases. The CDR3 has 16 amino acids. Germline assignment: CDR1 LGHNA and CDR2 YNLKQL (reference sequence). V shed 2 bases, J shed 4 bases, and the junction held 5 bases outside the gene matches. The covered CDR3 bases are TGTGCCAGCAGCCAAACCGGGACAGGGGGCGCCACAGAAGTCTTC. Translating it yields CASSQTGTGGATEVF. In full, the CDR3 is CASSQTGTGGATEVFF.

Worth noting for this clone: The genes and germline here are from mouse. The read is 1 residue too short to cover the CDR3 end, so that end is filled in from the germline J gene. V and J are TRBV19 and TRBJ2-1, with D possibly being TRBD1 (5 bases). Trimming stripped 3 bases from V and 4 bases from J, with 11 bases between. The CDR3 has 14 amino acids. CDR1 is FNHDT, CDR2 SITEND, per germline (reference sequence). The DNA read from the CDR3 is TGTGCCAGCAGTACTTCAGGGCTATATGCTGAGCAGTTC. Translating gives CASSTSGLYAEQF. The whole CDR3 region reads CASSTSGLYAEQFF.

As to this clone: Mouse gene names apply. With the read ending 1 residue before the CDR3 end, the germline J gene is used to fill in that end. The rearrangement links TRBV2 to TRBJ1-4, with D perhaps TRBD1 (6 bases). The CDR3 extends over 15 amino acids. With 3 bases removed from V and 0 bases from J, the gap between germline ends came to 8 bases. Germline V gene data show CDR1 as LGHNA and CDR2 as YSYQKL. The CDR3 sequence: CASSQGHISNERLFF. The CDR3 DNA, read in part, is TGTGCCAGCAGCCAGGGACATATTTCCAACGAAAGATTATTT.

Points on this clone: The gene names given are mouse names. The read ends 1 residue before the CDR3 terminus; that terminus is restored from the germline J gene. The V and J genes are TRBV19 and TRBJ1-6; D remains unclear. TRBJ1-6 qualifies as an ORF whose function is uncertain. CDR1 FNHDT and CDR2 SITEND come from the germline V gene (reference sequence). CDR3 length: 13 amino acids. The V end lost 5 bases, the J end lost 7 bases, and 10 bases lay between the germline ends. This CDR3 is CASSPDINSPLYF. CDR3 DNA (partial): TGTGCCAGCAGCCCCGACATAAATTCGCCCCTCTAC.

Worth noting for this clone: Germline and genes: mouse. The read terminates 1 residue before the CDR3 end, so the remaining end is supplied by the germline J gene. The gene calls are TRBV13-3 and TRBJ1-2; TRBD1 matches at 11 bases. CDR3 length: 15 residues. Germline values: CDR1 NNHDY, CDR2 SYVADS. Germline trimming cut 2 bases from V and 3 bases from J; bases unmatched to any gene: 3. The sequenced CDR3 bases are TGTGCCAGCAGTGAGGACAGGGGGCGCGACTCCGACTACACC. Protein product: CASSEDRGRDSDYT. The full CDR3 sequence reads CASSEDRGRDSDYTF.

On this clone itself: All gene names here are mouse names. The read terminates 1 residue before the CDR3 end, so the remaining end is supplied by the germline J gene. V usage is TRBV19 and J usage is TRBJ1-1; 7 bases are shared with TRBD1. Trimming at V came to 5 bases and at J to 1 base, leaving 2 bases not matched to a gene. Germline V gene sequence: CDR1 FNHDT, CDR2 SITEND (reference sequence). The length of the CDR3 is 13 residues. The CDR3 loop is CASRDRVNTEVFF. The CDR3 DNA, read in part, is TGTGCCAGCAGAGACAGGGTGAACACAGAAGTCTTC. The full variable domain, with the rest looked up from reference TRBV19 and TRBJ1-1, is GGIITQTPKFLIGQEGQKLTLKCQQNFNHDTMYWYRQDSGKGLRLIYYSITENDLQKGDLSEGYDASREKKSSFSLTVTSAQKNEMAVFLCASRDRVNTEVFFGKGTRLTVV.

Note on this clone: Genes and germline are mouse. The part of the CDR3 DNA that was read is TGTGCCAGCGGTGGGGACAGGGAAGAAGTCTTC. This sequence encodes CASGGDREEVF. The complete CDR3 protein is CASGGDREEVFF. This chain joins TRBV13-2 and TRBJ1-1; 9 bases match TRBD1. The read falls 1 residue short of the CDR3 end, and the missing part is taken from the germline J gene. The CDR3 length is 12 residues. Germline loops: CDR1 NNHNN, CDR2 SYGAGS (reference sequence). V lost 3 bases to trimming and J lost 7 bases; unmatched junction nucleotides: 1.

For this clone: The gene names here belong to mouse. The CDR3 extends 1 residue past the end of the read, so its final part is completed from the germline J gene. The chain links TRBV2 to TRBJ1-4; 8 bases are shared with TRBD1. The CDR3 runs 16 residues. The germline gives CDR1 LGHNA, CDR2 YSYQKL. V lost 0 bases, J lost 5 bases, and 5 bases stayed unmatched. The CDR3 DNA, read in part, is TGTGCCAGCAGCCAAGATGGGAGGACAGGGAACGAAAGATTATTT. It yields the protein CASSQDGRTGNERLF. The whole CDR3 sequence is CASSQDGRTGNERLFF.

As concerns this clone: The genes and germline here are from mouse. The DNA ends 1 residue before the CDR3 does, and the rest of the CDR3 is filled in from the germline J gene. V is TRBV20 and J is TRBJ1-2; unclear D gene. The germline V gene encodes CDR1 GFQATS and CDR2 STVNSAI. V lost 0 bases, J lost 3 bases, and 8 bases lay in between. This CDR3 is 13 amino acids long. The CDR3 loop reads CGARERADSDYTF. CDR3 bases read: TGTGGTGCTAGGGAACGGGCAGACTCCGACTACACC.

As concerns this clone: Gene names refer to mouse genes. With the read ending 1 residue before the CDR3 end, the germline J gene is used to fill in that end. V is TRBV31 and J is TRBJ2-7; 8 bases agree with TRBD2. V shed 3 bases, J shed 1 base, and the junction held 2 bases outside the gene matches. CDR1 GKSSPN and CDR2 SITVG come from the germline V gene. The length of the CDR3 is 13 residues. The sequenced part of the CDR3 DNA is TGTGCCTGGAGCAGGACTGGGTCCTATGAACAGTAC. It codes for CAWSRTGSYEQY. The full CDR3 protein is CAWSRTGSYEQYF.

Comment on this clone: Mouse names are used for the genes. Read sequence stops 1 residue before the CDR3 end, and the germline J gene provides the missing end. This chain joins TRBV5 and TRBJ1-2; 8 bases match TRBD1. CDR1 is LGHNA, CDR2 YNLKQL, per germline (reference sequence). The CDR3 runs 15 residues. J was trimmed by 0 bases and V by 0 bases; bases with no gene match: 0. CDR3: CASSQEQGANSDYTF. CDR3 DNA (partial): TGTGCCAGCAGCCAAGAACAGGGGGCAAACTCCGACTACACC.

This clone was observed once. The gene names given are mouse names. The DNA ends 1 residue before the CDR3 does, and the rest of the CDR3 is filled in from the germline J gene. The chain carries TRBV24 and TRBJ1-3; D uncertain. The germline gives CDR1 KGHTA, CDR2 FRNEEI. The germline V and J ends were trimmed by 2 bases and 0 bases, with 8 bases remaining between them. The CDR3 has 15 residues. The part of the CDR3 DNA that was read is TGTGCCAGCAGTCTGAGTGCCGATTCTGGAAATACGCTCTAT. Protein product: CASSLSADSGNTLY. The CDR3 in full is CASSLSADSGNTLYF.

Turning to this clone: Gene names refer to mouse genes. Read data end 1 residue before the CDR3 end; the end is taken from the germline J gene. The chain joins TRBV31 to TRBJ1-3; TRBD1 is a possible D gene (5 bases). The CDR3 runs 12 residues. Germline lookup yields CDR1 GKSSPN and CDR2 SITVG. Deletions cut 3 bases from V and 3 bases from J, with 6 bases between. CDR3 sequence reads: CAWSQGGNTLYF. The DNA read from the CDR3 is TGTGCCTGGAGCCAGGGTGGAAATACGCTCTAT.

A word on this clone: The gene names here belong to mouse. The read falls 1 residue short of the CDR3 end, and the missing part is taken from the germline J gene. The V call is TRBV13-2, the J call TRBJ2-4, with D unclear. The CDR3 runs to 14 residues. V was trimmed by 6 bases and J by 0 bases, leaving 11 bases between them. From germline, CDR1 is NNHNN and CDR2 SYGAGS (reference sequence). The DNA read from the CDR3 is TGTGCCAGCGCTCCGACGGTTAGTCAAAACACCTTGTAC. Translated, it gives CASAPTVSQNTLY. The whole CDR3 reads CASAPTVSQNTLYF.

A word on this clone: Any gene name here is a mouse gene name. The CDR3 end falls 1 residue outside the read, so it is completed with the germline J gene. The V and J genes are TRBV29 and TRBJ1-4; 7 bases agree with TRBD1. J gave up 4 bases and V 7 bases, and 3 bases lay outside the gene matches. Per germline, CDR1 MSHET and CDR2 SYDVDS. The CDR3 covers 13 residues. The sequenced part of the CDR3 DNA is TGTGCTAGCAAGACAGGGAACAACGAAAGATTATTT. Residues: CASKTGNNERLF. The CDR3 in full is CASKTGNNERLFF.

For this clone: Germline and genes: mouse. The missing CDR3 end, 1 residue past where the read stops, is filled in from the germline J gene. The rearrangement links TRBV19 to TRBJ1-1, with 7 bases aligning to TRBD1. The CDR3 contains 13 residues. CDR1 FNHDT and CDR2 SITEND come from the germline V gene (reference sequence). After removal of 0 bases from V and 4 bases from J, the junction contained 0 bases not matched to a gene. CDR3 bases read: TGTGCCAGCAGTATAGGACAGGGCACAGAAGTCTTC. Translation gives CASSIGQGTEVF. From start to end, the CDR3 is CASSIGQGTEVFF.

Points on this clone: Mouse germline and gene names are used. The chain's CDR3 is CASSDINSDYTF. The DNA read from the CDR3 is TGTGCCAGCAGTGACATTAACTCCGACTACACC. The V and J genes are TRBV13-3 and TRBJ1-2; D remains ambiguous. The read comes to an end 1 residue before the CDR3 does, leaving the germline J gene to fill in the end. This CDR3 contains 12 residues. CDR1 and CDR2 from the germline V gene are NNHDY and SYVADS. V lost 2 bases, J lost 2 bases, and 4 bases lay in between.

Remarks on this clone: Each gene name is a mouse one. Read data end 1 residue before the CDR3 end; the end is taken from the germline J gene. The chain links TRBV13-2 to TRBJ1-6; the match to TRBD1 covers 7 bases. TRBJ1-6 is an open reading frame whose function is uncertain. The CDR3 has 16 amino acids. Germline-derived CDR1 and CDR2 are NNHNN and SYGAGS (reference sequence). V lost 0 bases to trimming and J lost 3 bases; unmatched junction nucleotides: 3. The CDR3 bases that were read are TGTGCCAGCGGTGATGCCGGGACAGTCTATAATTCGCCCCTCTAC. Translated: CASGDAGTVYNSPLY. The whole CDR3 sequence is CASGDAGTVYNSPLYF.

A note on this clone: Mouse germline and gene names are used. Sequencing ends 1 residue short of the CDR3 end; the germline J gene provides the rest. The chain is built from TRBV13-1 and TRBJ2-1; TRBD1 matches 7 bases. J was trimmed by 4 bases and V by 2 bases; bases with no gene match: 3. The CDR3 runs 14 residues. Per germline, CDR1 NSHNY and CDR2 SYGAGN. CDR3 loop: CASSDPGQYAEQFF. The CDR3 bases that were read are TGTGCCAGCAGTGACCCGGGACAGTATGCTGAGCAGTTC.